This record covers a single T cell receptor beta chain. In the source study's methods: The authors estimated nucleated cell counts from reference gene primer amplification. This table comes from immunoSEQ multiplex PCR, and its TCRdb copy is limited to in-frame clones, with some not included. V and J calls and clone size are copied from that table; D and trimming were computed from the DNA. The profile shows 180,000 or so clones, 75% to 80% of them singletons. The record originates from a study of blood T cell repertoires in COVID-19. In the study overall: The analysed material was cDNA or gDNA that came from T cells, B-cell-depleted T cells, or PBMCs.

The sequenced sample was peripheral blood. The TCR comes from a woman aged 45-65 years with active or convalescent COVID-19.

CDR3 protein: CALGGQGLSPLHF. The DNA of the CDR3 is TGTGCGCTTGGTGGGCAGGGATTGTCACCCCTCCACTTT. The chain joins TRBV30 to TRBJ1-6; D perhaps matches TRBD1 (5 bases). The CDR3 is 13 residues long. Germline CDR1 and CDR2: GTSNPN and SVGIG (reference sequence).